This T cell receptor beta chain was captured in a study of response to subunit inactivated influenza vaccine. Study-wide findings and caveats: Authors suggested that a seasonal influenza vaccination recruits few new T cells each time.

To note about this clonotype: Its target is unknown.

From the RT-PCR reads, TCRdb called clonotypes with MiXCR, one entry per CDR3 protein. In the table there are over 150,000 distinct CDR3 sequences, about a tenth of which are singletons. Trimming took 4 bases from V and 4 from J, leaving 8 bases between them. CDR3 length equals 12 residues. Germline V gene sequence: CDR1 MNHNS, CDR2 SASEGT. The specimen was non-naive T cells sorted from PBMCs, collected 45 days after vaccination. This receptor was identified in a man aged 50 to 60 who received an inactivated influenza vaccine. The chain employs TRBV6-1 and TRBJ2-7; no firm D call. CDR3 sequence reads: CASSGVLYEQYF. The CDR3 DNA reads TGTGCCAGCAGTGGGGTCCTATACGAGCAGTACTTC.